The 5 T cell receptor beta chains presented below share a single source sample, sequenced in a study of blood T cell repertoires in COVID-19. The repertoire was sequenced with immunoSEQ multiplex PCR; TCRdb's copy has only in-frame clones and lacks some. The sample contains approximately 61,000 clones, around 77% of which appear only once. Sequenced material: peripheral blood. The receptors were gathered from a man older than 75 with active or convalescent COVID-19.

J is TRBJ1-6 and V is TRBV18, with TRBD1 matching 10 bases. Germline V gene data show CDR1 as KGHSH and CDR2 as LQKENI. This CDR3 has 19 amino acids. J was trimmed by 7 bases and V by 2 bases; bases with no gene match: 14. CDR3 nucleotide sequence: TGTGCCAGCTCACCATCCCTTTCGCCCCGACAGGGGGCAAATTCACCCCTCCACTTT. Residues: CASSPSLSPRQGANSPLHF.

This chain connects TRBV12-5 to TRBJ2-7, with 8 nucleotides matching TRBD2. Germline CDR1 is LGHNT and CDR2 is FRNRAP. CDR3 length equals 15 residues. Trimming at V came to 7 bases and at J to 0 bases, leaving 8 bases not matched to a gene. The CDR3 protein is CASATGGSTSYEQYF. The CDR3 nucleotides are TGTGCTAGTGCCACGGGAGGGTCAACCTCCTACGAGCAGTACTTC.

Turning to this clone: Compared with germline, one end of the junction differs, possibly owing to a read error. The chain has TRBV5-1 and TRBJ2-3; 13 bases fit TRBD2. The CDR3 is 16 amino acids. Germline V gene lookup returns CDR1 SGHRS and CDR2 YFSETQ. The CDR3 sequence: CASRLGLAGPTDTQYF. CDR3 nucleotides: TGCGCCAGCAGATTGGGACTAGCGGGACCCACAGATACGCAGTATTTT.

This sequence joins TRBV7-2 and TRBJ2-2; possibly TRBD1 for D (6 bases). CDR1 SGHTA and CDR2 FQGNSA come from the germline V gene. The CDR3 has 15 residues. V lost 2 bases to trimming and J lost 2 bases, with 9 bases between them. The CDR3 DNA sequence: TGTGCCAGCAGCTTACAAGGGGGAAACACCGGGGAGCTGTTTTTT. It encodes CASSLQGGNTGELFF. The entire variable domain, with the rest obtained from reference TRBV7-2 and TRBJ2-2, is as follows: GAGVSQSPSNKVTEKGKDVELRCDPISGHTALYWYRQSLGQGLEFLIYFQGNSAPDKSGLPSDRFSAERTGGSVSTLTIQRTQQEDSAVYLCASSLQGGNTGELFFGEGSRLTVL.

The sample holds a few counts of this clone. The chain is built from TRBV19 and TRBJ2-1; the D gene is possibly TRBD1 (5 bases). Germline CDR1 reads LNHDA; CDR2 reads SQIVND (reference sequence). This CDR3 region has 13 residues. The V end was cut by 3 bases, the J end by 6 bases, with 9 bases between. CDR3 sequence reads: CASSIGQGNEQFF. For the CDR3, the DNA is TGTGCCAGTAGTATCGGGCAGGGCAATGAGCAGTTCTTC.